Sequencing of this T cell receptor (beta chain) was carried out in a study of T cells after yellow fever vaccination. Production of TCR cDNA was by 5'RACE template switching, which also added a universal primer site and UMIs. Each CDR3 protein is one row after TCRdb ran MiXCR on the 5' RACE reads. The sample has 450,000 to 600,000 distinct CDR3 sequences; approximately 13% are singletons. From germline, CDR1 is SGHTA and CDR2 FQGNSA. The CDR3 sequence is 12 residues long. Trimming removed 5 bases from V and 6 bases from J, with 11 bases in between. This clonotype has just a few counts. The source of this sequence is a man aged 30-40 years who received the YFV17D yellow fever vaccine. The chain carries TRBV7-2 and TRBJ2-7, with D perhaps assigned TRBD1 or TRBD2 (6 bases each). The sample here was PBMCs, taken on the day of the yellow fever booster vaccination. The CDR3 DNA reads TGTGCCAGCAGCCGTGGGGGGCCCGAGCAGTACTTC. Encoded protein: CASSRGGPEQYF.